This entry lists 21 T cell receptor beta chains sequenced from one sample in a study of T cells in Graves' hyperthyroidism and ophthalmopathy. RNA transcripts gave rise to amplified TCR beta CDR3 regions. With the HTBI primer set, the TCR CDR3 went through a first round of RT-PCR. TCRdb independently ran MiXCR on the multiplex PCR reads; one entry per CDR3 protein. The sample includes approximately 380,000 distinct CDR3 sequences, less than 20% of them seen just once. The sample taken for sequencing was blood. The receptors here all came from a man younger than 35 with Graves' ophthalmopathy.

This clonotype was counted at least ten times. The CDR3 spells CASSPWTASTDTQYF. CDR3 DNA sequence: TGTGCCAGCAGCCCGTGGACAGCTAGCACAGATACGCAGTATTTT. V is TRBV11-2 and J is TRBJ2-3, with D possibly TRBD1 on 6 matching bases. The CDR3 has 15 residues. Looked up from germline, CDR1 is SGHAT and CDR2 is FQNNGV. Trimming pared 5 bases from V and 0 bases from J, leaving 12 bases between.

This clonotype was counted a few times. This chain links TRBV18 with TRBJ2-3; 7 bases are a match to TRBD2. The CDR3 is 16 amino acids. The germline CDR1 and CDR2 sequences are KGHSH and LQKENI. Trimming cost V 6 bases and J 7 bases; bases outside gene matches: 16. In DNA form, the CDR3 reads TGTGCCAGCTCCCCCGTTCGGGGAGGGACGGGAAATACGCAGTATTTT. Protein: CASSPVRGGTGNTQYF. The full variable domain, with the rest looked up from reference TRBV18 and TRBJ2-3, is NAGVMQNPRHLVRRRGQEARLRCSPMKGHSHVYWYRQLPEEGLKFMVYLQKENIIDESGMPKERFSAEFPKEGPSILRIQQVVRGDSAAYFCASSPVRGGTGNTQYFGPGTRLTVL.

The sample holds a few counts of this clonotype. The chain joins TRBV3-1 to TRBJ2-3, with 10 bases lining up with TRBD2. Trimming took 5 bases from V and 6 from J; bases not matched to a gene: 14. Germline CDR1 and CDR2: LGHDT and YNNKEL (reference sequence). The length of the CDR3 is 17 residues. The CDR3 coding sequence is TGTGCCAGCAGCGCGCGTGGGGAGCGGGGGGGCCGCGATACGCAGTATTTT. Translating gives CASSARGERGGRDTQYF.

The J gene is TRBJ2-3, the V gene TRBV7-3; D uncertain. Deletions cut 4 bases from V and 6 bases from J, with 14 bases between. CDR3 length: 14 residues. Germline V lookup: CDR1 SGHTA, CDR2 FQGTGA. The CDR3 loop is CASSSRNSGDTQYF. The CDR3 nucleotides read TGTGCCAGCAGCTCTAGGAATTCGGGCGATACGCAGTATTTT.

Only a few counts were recorded for this clonotype. This sequence joins TRBV24-1 and TRBJ1-2; a possible D gene is TRBD1 (6 bases). V was trimmed by 2 bases and J by 6 bases, leaving 18 bases between them. Germline lookup yields CDR1 KGHDR and CDR2 SFDVKD. CDR3 length: 16 amino acids. The CDR3 DNA reads as TGTGCCACCAGTGATTCCCCAGGGATCGGGGGGCATGGCTACACCTTC. This gives the protein CATSDSPGIGGHGYTF.

The rearrangement joins TRBV4-2 to TRBJ2-1; D gene uncertain. The germline V gene has CDR1 LGHNA and CDR2 YNFKEQ. CDR3 length: 15 residues. V lost 4 bases and J lost 3, with 13 bases in between. The CDR3 bases are TGTGCCAGCAGCCCCCGCTCCGAGGTCTACAATGAGCAGTTCTTC. Protein product: CASSPRSEVYNEQFF.

J is TRBJ2-5 and V is TRBV10-3, with 7 bases matching TRBD2. The length of the CDR3 is 15 residues. Germline V lookup: CDR1 ENHRY, CDR2 SYGVKD. V was pared by 6 bases and J by 1 base, with 8 bases of the junction left unmatched. CDR3 sequence reads: CAISPGGDFQETQYF. CDR3 nucleotide sequence: TGTGCCATCAGCCCTGGGGGGGATTTCCAAGAGACCCAGTACTTC.

This clonotype was recorded at least ten times. This rearrangement joins TRBV12-3 or TRBV12-4 to TRBJ2-1; D call uncertain. The CDR3 length is 15 residues. Trimming took 5 bases from V and 3 from J, leaving 14 bases between them. CDR3 coding DNA: TGTGCCAGCAGTCCGACGGCGACCCACTACAATGAGCAGTTCTTC. This gives the protein CASSPTATHYNEQFF.

The CDR3: CASSRTGDLTDTQYF. The CDR3, as DNA: TGTGCCAGCAGCCGGACAGGCGATCTCACAGATACGCAGTATTTT. This chain joins TRBV5-4 and TRBJ2-3; 7 positions match TRBD1. CDR1 and CDR2 (germline): SGHNT, YYREEE (reference sequence). With V trimmed by 4 bases and J by 2 bases, 7 bases remained unmatched. The CDR3 consists of 15 residues.

This clonotype turned up a few times. V gene TRBV7-6 combines with J gene TRBJ2-1; 10 bases match TRBD1. CDR1 and CDR2 from the germline V gene are SGHVS and FNYEAQ. V shed 4 bases, J shed 3 bases, and the junction held 6 bases outside the gene matches. The CDR3 spans 16 residues. The chain's CDR3 is CASSWGGQGIYNEQFF. The DNA of the CDR3 is TGTGCCAGCAGCTGGGGGGGACAGGGGATCTACAATGAGCAGTTCTTC.

Many counts were recorded for this clonotype. The rearrangement uses TRBV2 and TRBJ1-2, with unresolved D. V was clipped by 7 bases and J by 5 bases, with 8 bases between them. The CDR3 has 11 amino acids. In germline, CDR1 is SNHLY, CDR2 FYNNEI. CDR3 protein: CASTTLYGYTF. CDR3 nucleotide sequence: TGTGCCAGCACGACTCTTTATGGCTACACCTTC. The entire variable domain, with the rest obtained from reference TRBV2 and TRBJ1-2, is as follows: EPEVTQTPSHQVTQMGQEVILRCVPISNHLYFYWYRQILGQKVEFLVSFYNNEISEKSEIFDDQFSVERPDGSNFTLKIRSTKLEDSAMYFCASTTLYGYTFGSGTRLTVV.

This clonotype was seen many times. V is TRBV6-2 or TRBV6-3 and J is TRBJ1-5; D is undetermined. The V end was cut by 0 bases, the J end by 3 bases, with 12 bases between. The CDR3 spans 16 residues. Looked up from germline, CDR1 is MNHEY and CDR2 is SVGEGT. The CDR3 sequence is CASSYSMGGDNQPQHF. In DNA form, the CDR3 reads TGTGCCAGCAGTTACTCGATGGGTGGAGACAATCAGCCCCAGCATTTT.

This clonotype was counted many times. This chain links TRBV11-2 with TRBJ2-2; D may be TRBD2 (6 bases). Germline V gene sequence: CDR1 SGHAT, CDR2 FQNNGV. Trimming shortened V by 3 bases and J by 6 bases, and 14 bases separated the two germline ends. The CDR3 has 15 residues. The chain's CDR3 is CASSFFLRDSGELFF. DNA for the CDR3: TGTGCCAGCAGCTTCTTCTTAAGGGACTCCGGGGAGCTGTTTTTT.

This clonotype was seen repeatedly, ten times or more. The chain is built from TRBV7-8 and TRBJ1-1; no reliable D call. The germline V gene has CDR1 SGHVS and CDR2 FQNEAQ. This CDR3 is built from 14 residues. V was pared by 7 bases and J by 4 bases, with 16 bases between. CDR3 coding DNA: TGTGCCAGCATCTCCACGGCTCTCAGCACTGAAGCTTTCTTT. It codes for CASISTALSTEAFF.

Here the CDR3 reads CAISESTGPYKLFF. CDR3 bases: TGTGCCATCAGTGAGTCGACAGGGCCCTATAAACTGTTTTTT. The chain couples TRBV10-3 to TRBJ1-4; 7 nucleotides match TRBD1. V was clipped by 0 bases and J by 11 bases; unmatched bases: 6. Looked up from germline, CDR1 is ENHRY and CDR2 is SYGVKD. The CDR3 extends over 14 amino acids.

This clonotype was counted only a few times. The chain uses TRBV4-2 and TRBJ1-5, with D uncertain. This CDR3 has 15 amino acids. Germline loops: CDR1 LGHNA, CDR2 YNFKEQ. Trimming removed 4 bases from V and 4 bases from J, with 14 bases in between. The CDR3 sequence is CASSPTAGKNQPQHF. The DNA for the CDR3 is TGTGCCAGCAGCCCGACGGCCGGGAAAAATCAGCCCCAGCATTTT.

At least ten counts were recorded for this clonotype. The chain links TRBV6-1 to TRBJ2-7; maybe TRBD1 (5 bases). This CDR3 is 12 amino acids long. Trimming left V 11 bases short and J 5 bases short, with 16 bases between. Germline V gene sequence: CDR1 MNHNS, CDR2 SASEGT. CDR3 in DNA: TGTGCCGCCTGGCTTAAGGGGCACGAGCAGTACTTC. Its translation is CAAWLKGHEQYF.

The rearrangement joins TRBV12-3 or TRBV12-4 to TRBJ2-3; D possibly corresponds to TRBD2 (5 bases). The CDR3 sequence is 14 residues long. The V gene lost 8 bases and the J gene lost 4 bases, with 16 bases spanning the gap. As DNA, the CDR3 is TGTGCCAGCGCACGGAGCGGTGCATCAGATACGCAGTATTTT. Translated, it gives CASARSGASDTQYF.

This clonotype was counted at least ten times. CDR3 loop: CASSPRMEETQYF. In DNA form, the CDR3 reads TGCGCCAGCAGCCCCAGGATGGAAGAGACCCAGTACTTC. The rearrangement links TRBV5-1 to TRBJ2-5, with D uncertain. The V and J ends lost 4 bases and 3 bases respectively, with 10 bases between them. Looked up from germline, CDR1 is SGHRS and CDR2 is YFSETQ. This CDR3 spans 13 amino acids.

This clonotype was found a few times. This chain connects TRBV2 to TRBJ1-6, with D unresolved. The CDR3 length is 13 residues. The ends were cut back, 7 bases at V and 7 bases at J, with 11 bases in the middle. Germline V gene data show CDR1 as SNHLY and CDR2 as FYNNEI. The CDR3 here is CASNGQENSPLHF. In DNA form, the CDR3 reads TGTGCCAGCAATGGCCAGGAAAATTCACCCCTCCACTTT.

There are a few counts of this clonotype. The chain has TRBV2 and TRBJ2-3, with 7 bases fitting TRBD1. The V and J ends lost 6 bases and 4 bases, in that order; junction bases with no gene match: 10. CDR1 is SNHLY, CDR2 FYNNEI, per germline. The CDR3 sequence is 15 residues long. The CDR3 sequence: CASSAQTGRADTQYF. The CDR3 nucleotides are TGTGCCAGCAGCGCCCAGACAGGGAGAGCAGATACGCAGTATTTT.